The rows below give T cell receptor beta chains drawn from one sample of a study of blood T cell repertoires in COVID-19. Sequencing was performed with immunoSEQ multiplex PCR; in TCRdb, only in-frame clones are kept and a portion is missing. The sample holds about 200,000 clones; around 94% are singletons and the top ten take 0.76%. Sequenced: peripheral blood. The receptor source for this set is a young man with COVID-19, enrolled during active disease. Each CDR3 is given with its conserved first and last residue. D genes are given only for firm matches. Clone size is given for some rows only: seen once, a few or many times, or a class if the clone is expanded.

>-|TRBV11-2|TRBJ2-5|TRBD2
CASSLDGLAGDLQETQYF
TGTGCCAGCAGCTTAGATGGCCTAGCGGGGGACCTCCAAGAGACCCAGTACTTC
>-|TRBV7-2|TRBJ2-5|-
CASSPPGVQETQYF
TGTGCCAGCAGCCCGCCAGGGGTCCAAGAGACCCAGTACTTC
>-|TRBV10-3|TRBJ1-1|-
CAISERGEDTEAFF
TGTGCCATCAGTGAGCGGGGGGAAGACACTGAAGCTTTCTTT
>once|TRBV2|TRBJ2-7|TRBD2
CASTGDSSASGDYEQYF
TGTGCCAGCACCGGGGACTCTTCGGCTAGCGGGGACTACGAGCAGTACTTC
>-|TRBV6-6|TRBJ2-7|TRBD1
CASSRRETGGGQSEQYF
TGTGCCAGCAGCCGACGCGAGACAGGGGGCGGGCAGAGCGAGCAGTACTTC
>-|TRBV5-1|TRBJ1-1|-
CASSSTAGMNTEAFF
TGCGCCAGCAGCTCGACAGCAGGGATGAACACTGAAGCTTTCTTT
>once|TRBV12-3/TRBV12-4|TRBJ1-1|TRBD1
CASSLPGQREAFF
TGTGCCAGCAGTTTACCGGGACAGCGTGAAGCTTTCTTT
>-|TRBV28|TRBJ1-1|-
CASSPLHPAQDMNTEAFF
TGTGCCAGCAGTCCCCTACACCCAGCCCAGGACATGAACACTGAAGCTTTCTTT
>few|TRBV29-1|TRBJ1-3|TRBD1
CSARDSLSGNTIYF
TGCAGCGCCCGGGACAGCCTCTCTGGAAACACCATATATTTT
>-|TRBV5-1|TRBJ1-3|TRBD1
CASSAGTGRPSLSGNTIYF
TGCGCCAGCAGCGCCGGGACAGGGAGGCCCTCTCTCTCTGGAAACACCATATATTTT
>-|TRBV5-1|TRBJ1-5|-
CASSYSQWPDGPQHF
TGCGCCAGCAGCTATAGCCAGTGGCCCGACGGGCCCCAGCATTTT
>-|TRBV23-1|TRBJ2-1|TRBD1
CASSPSTGPSYNEQFF
TGCGCCAGCAGTCCCTCGACAGGGCCCTCCTACAATGAGCAGTTCTTC
>-|TRBV2|TRBJ2-2|TRBD1
CASRAQGVSAGELFF
TGTGCCAGCAGAGCACAGGGGGTAAGCGCCGGGGAGCTGTTTTTT
>-|TRBV15|TRBJ2-1|TRBD2
CATSRPPGTNYNEQFF
TGTGCCACCAGCAGACCTCCCGGGACTAATTACAATGAGCAGTTCTTC
>-|TRBV3-1/TRBV3-2|TRBJ1-1|-
CASSQDWAGTEAFF
TGTGCCAGCAGCCAAGATTGGGCGGGCACTGAAGCTTTCTTT
>-|TRBV9|TRBJ1-2|TRBD1
CASSPRTGLNYGYTF
TGTGCCAGCAGCCCCCGGACAGGGCTTAACTATGGCTACACCTTC
>-|TRBV18|TRBJ2-5|-
CASSPPGETQYF
TGTGCCAGCTCACCACCGGGCGAGACCCAGTACTTC
>-|TRBV10-1|TRBJ1-6|-
CASSAVINSPLHF
TGCGCCAGCAGTGCCGTAATTAATTCACCCCTCCACTTT
>-|TRBV18|TRBJ2-1|TRBD1
CASSPDRGYNEQFF
TGTGCCAGCTCCCCCGACAGGGGATACAATGAGCAGTTCTTC
>-|TRBV28|TRBJ1-2|TRBD1
CASSSPGQGANYGYTF
TGTGCCAGCAGTTCGCCGGGACAGGGGGCTAACTATGGCTACACCTTC
>-|TRBV29-1|TRBJ2-1|-
CSVEPGTYNEQFF
TGCAGCGTTGAACCAGGGACCTACAATGAGCAGTTCTTC
>once|TRBV7-7|TRBJ2-1|TRBD2
CASSLVTGEGNEQFF
TGTGCCAGCAGCTTAGTAACGGGGGAGGGGAATGAGCAGTTCTTC
>-|TRBV3-1/TRBV3-2|TRBJ1-2|-
CASTPGGDYGYTF
TGTGCCAGCACCCCTGGGGGGGACTATGGCTACACCTTC
>-|TRBV10-1|TRBJ2-1|-
CASSEDQYRVHEQFF
TGCGCCAGCAGTGAGGATCAGTACAGGGTTCATGAGCAGTTCTTC
>-|TRBV29-1|TRBJ1-2|-
CSVARGTGKHGYGYTF
TGCAGCGTTGCGCGGGGGACCGGAAAACACGGCTATGGCTACACCTTC
>-|TRBV2|TRBJ2-7|-
CASREQVPYEQYF
TGTGCCAGCAGGGAACAGGTCCCCTACGAGCAGTACTTC
>-|TRBV7-2|TRBJ1-5|-
CASSLGTGRSNQPQHF
TGTGCCAGCAGCTTAGGCACGGGAAGGAGCAATCAGCCCCAGCATTTT
>-|TRBV7-2|TRBJ1-2|TRBD1
CASSAGTGGYGYTF
TGTGCCAGCAGCGCCGGGACAGGAGGCTATGGCTACACCTTC
>-|TRBV12-3/TRBV12-4|TRBJ1-1|TRBD1
CASSHRDRVLAFF
TGTGCCAGCAGTCACCGGGACAGGGTTTTGGCTTTCTTT
>few|TRBV2|TRBJ1-6|-
CASRAGRDNSPLHF
TGTGCCAGCAGGGCGGGACGGGATAATTCACCCCTCCACTTT
>few|TRBV6-5|TRBJ1-1|-
CASSYSHRNTEAFF
TGTGCCAGCAGTTACTCCCACAGAAACACTGAAGCTTTCTTT
>-|TRBV6-1|TRBJ1-5|TRBD1
CASSAGQGAWSNQPQHF
TGTGCCAGCAGTGCCGGACAGGGGGCGTGGAGCAATCAGCCCCAGCATTTT
>-|TRBV5-1|TRBJ2-3|TRBD2
CASSLGGGGGADTQYF
TGCGCCAGCAGCTTGGGTGGTGGCGGGGGGGCCGATACGCAGTATTTT
>-|TRBV30|TRBJ2-1|TRBD1
CAWGGQGINEQFF
TGTGCCTGGGGGGGACAGGGGATAAATGAGCAGTTCTTC
>once|TRBV5-1|TRBJ2-5|-
CASSLRDSEETQYF
TGCGCCAGCAGCTTAAGAGACAGTGAAGAGACCCAGTACTTC
>once|TRBV3-1/TRBV3-2|TRBJ2-5|TRBD2
CASSQGREGLAGETQYF
TGTGCCAGCAGCCAAGGTCGGGAGGGACTAGCGGGAGAGACCCAGTACTTC
>once|TRBV2|TRBJ2-2|-
CASGGKNTGELFF
TGTGCCAGCGGGGGGAAGAACACCGGGGAGCTGTTTTTT
>-|TRBV2|TRBJ1-2|-
CASSEGSDGGSGYTF
TGTGCCAGCAGTGAAGGCTCCGACGGGGGATCCGGCTACACCTTC
>-|TRBV21-1|TRBJ2-3|-
CASRVVQGVIKDTQYF
TGTGCCAGCAGGGTCGTACAGGGCGTAATAAAGGATACGCAGTATTTT
>-|TRBV10-2|TRBJ2-7|TRBD1
CASKMGQTQQYF
TGCGCCAGCAAAATGGGACAGACCCAGCAGTACTTC